This T cell receptor beta chain was identified in a study of blood T cell repertoires in COVID-19. Study-wide context: PBMCs, B-cell-depleted T cells, or T cells were the source of the cDNA or gDNA that made up the material.

The CDR3 contains 13 residues. Germline loops: CDR1 SQVTM, CDR2 ANQGSEA. Trimming pared 3 bases from V and 4 bases from J, leaving 10 bases between. Here immunoSEQ multiplex PCR was the method, and the copy in TCRdb shows in-frame clones only, minus some. The data contain about 140,000 clones, about 90% of them singletons. Sequencing input: peripheral blood. V and J are TRBV29-1 and TRBJ2-1; D possibly corresponds to TRBD1 (6 bases). This TCR derives from a woman of 80 years or more with acute or convalescent COVID-19. The CDR3 DNA reads as TGCAGCGTTGAGCCGGACAGTTACAATGAGCAGTTCTTC. Translation gives CSVEPDSYNEQFF.